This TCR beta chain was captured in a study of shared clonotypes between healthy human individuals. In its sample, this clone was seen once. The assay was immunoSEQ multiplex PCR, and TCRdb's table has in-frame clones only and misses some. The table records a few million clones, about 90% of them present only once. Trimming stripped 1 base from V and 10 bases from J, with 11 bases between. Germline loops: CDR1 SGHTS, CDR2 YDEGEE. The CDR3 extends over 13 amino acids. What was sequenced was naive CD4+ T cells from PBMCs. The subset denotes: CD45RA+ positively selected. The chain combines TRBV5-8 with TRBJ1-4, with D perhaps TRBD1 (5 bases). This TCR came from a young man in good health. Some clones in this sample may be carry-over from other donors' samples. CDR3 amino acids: CASSLSGTGKLFF. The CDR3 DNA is TGTGCCAGCAGCTTGTCTGGAACAGGAAAACTGTTTTTT.